Shown below are 8 T cell receptor beta chains from a single sample sequenced in a study of blood T cell repertoires in COVID-19. Libraries were prepared by immunoSEQ multiplex PCR; TCRdb keeps only in-frame clonotypes and omits some of them. Among some 220,000 clones listed, 75% to 85% were seen once. The sample was peripheral blood. The source is a woman between 65 and 79 years old with COVID-19, enrolled during active disease.

The chain carries TRBV6-5 and TRBJ2-1, with D possibly matching TRBD2 (6 bases). CDR1 is MNHEY and CDR2 is SVGAGI in the germline V gene. Trimming took 6 bases from V and 2 from J, leaving 14 bases between them. CDR3 length: 15 amino acids. This chain's CDR3 is CASRDSGRTYNEQFF. The DNA for the CDR3 is TGTGCCAGCAGGGATAGCGGAAGAACCTACAATGAGCAGTTCTTC.

The V and J genes are TRBV28 and TRBJ2-4; possibly TRBD1 for D (6 bases). Germline CDR1 is MDHEN and CDR2 is SYDVKM. The length of the CDR3 is 15 residues. The germline V and J ends were trimmed by 6 bases and 1 base, with 13 bases remaining between them. For the CDR3, the DNA is TGTGCCAGCAGCCCGGCCGGACAGGCCAAAAACATTCAGTACTTC. Its protein is CASSPAGQAKNIQYF.

The CDR3 DNA reads as TGTGCCAGCTCGAGGGGGTTGAACACTGAAGCTTTCTTT. It codes for CASSRGLNTEAFF. V is TRBV7-9 and J is TRBJ1-1; possibly TRBD1 for D (6 bases). CDR3 length equals 13 residues. Trimming removed 8 bases from V and 0 bases from J, with 10 bases in between. CDR1 SEHNR and CDR2 FQNEAQ come from the germline V gene (reference sequence). Variable domain in full (rest from reference TRBV7-9 and TRBJ1-1): DTGVSQNPRHKITKRGQNVTFRCDPISEHNRLYWYRQTLGQGPEFLTYFQNEAQLEKSRLLSDRFSAERPKGSFSTLEIQRTEQGDSAMYLCASSRGLNTEAFFGQGTRLTVV.

V is TRBV11-2 and J is TRBJ2-1; 7 positions agree with TRBD2. This CDR3 is built from 15 residues. Germline V gene sequence: CDR1 SGHAT, CDR2 FQNNGV. After removal of 5 bases from V and 7 bases from J, the junction contained 11 bases not matched to a gene. CDR3 nucleotide sequence: TGTGCCAGCAGCAGCAGCGGGACCTGGATAAATGAGCAGTTCTTC. This sequence encodes CASSSSGTWINEQFF. Full variable domain (rest looked up from reference TRBV11-2 and TRBJ2-1): EAGVAQSPRYKIIEKRQSVAFWCNPISGHATLYWYQQILGQGPKLLIQFQNNGVVDDSQLPKDRFSAERLKGVDSTLKIQPAKLEDSAVYLCASSSSGTWINEQFFGPGTRLTVL.

The CDR3 region is CASSQVAGFGEKLFF. CDR3 in DNA: TGTGCCAGCAGCCAAGTCGCAGGGTTTGGTGAAAAACTGTTTTTT. The chain employs TRBV14 and TRBJ1-4, with D maybe TRBD1 (5 bases). CDR3 length: 15 amino acids. From germline, CDR1 is SGHDN and CDR2 FVKESK. The ends were cut back, 1 base at V and 7 bases at J, with 13 bases in the middle.

The chain employs TRBV11-3 and TRBJ2-5; 7 bases are a match to TRBD2. This CDR3 is built from 14 residues. CDR1 SGHNT and CDR2 YENEEA come from the germline V gene. The V gene end was trimmed by 0 bases and the J gene end by 4 bases; junction bases not matched to a gene: 2. The chain's CDR3 is CASSLDAGAETQYF. DNA of the CDR3: TGTGCCAGCAGCTTAGACGCGGGAGCAGAGACCCAGTACTTC.

At least ten counts were recorded for this clone. The CDR3 here is CASSLAKMPTSVVNEQFF. The CDR3 DNA reads TGTGCCAGCAGCTTAGCGAAAATGCCTACTAGCGTAGTCAATGAGCAGTTCTTC. The chain links TRBV7-8 to TRBJ2-1; the match to TRBD2 covers 7 bases. Germline V gene lookup returns CDR1 SGHVS and CDR2 FQNEAQ. This CDR3 is 18 amino acids long. The ends lost 0 bases at V and 6 bases at J; junction bases unmatched: 14.

J is TRBJ2-3 and V is TRBV19; 8 nucleotides agree with TRBD2. CDR1 LNHDA and CDR2 SQIVND come from the germline V gene (reference sequence). V dropped 5 bases and J dropped 4; count of bases not matched to a gene: 11. The CDR3 loop spans 16 amino acids. DNA of the CDR3: TGTGCCAGTAGTCCAATGGGACTAGTCAGCGCAGATACGCAGTATTTT. This gives the protein CASSPMGLVSADTQYF.